These 2 T cell receptor beta chains share one sample of origin, sequenced in a study of T cells in Graves' hyperthyroidism and ophthalmopathy. TCR beta CDR3 region amplification was performed from RNA transcripts. The study used the HTBI primer set for a first-round RT-PCR of the TCR CDR3. TCRdb fed the multiplex PCR reads into MiXCR, producing one record per CDR3 protein. Of approximately 700,000 distinct CDR3 sequences in the sample, approximately 42% were seen once. The source material was peripheral blood or thyroid tissue (not recorded which). Every receptor here comes from an adult man with Graves' disease, either hyperthyroidism or ophthalmopathy (not recorded which).

The V gene is TRBV11-2, the J gene TRBJ1-2, with TRBD1 as a possible D gene (6 bases). With 5 bases removed from V and 8 bases from J, the gap between germline ends came to 18 bases. Germline V CDR1 and CDR2: SGHAT, FQNNGV. The CDR3 extends over 14 amino acids. CDR3 DNA sequence: TGTGCCAGCAGCCGGGACAACCAAAACTGGGGCTACACCTTC. Its protein product is CASSRDNQNWGYTF.

As regards this clonotype: Compared with germline, one end of the junction differs, possibly owing to a read error. This rearrangement joins TRBV4-1 to TRBJ1-2; D is ambiguous. This CDR3 region has 14 residues. Looked up from germline, CDR1 is MGHRA and CDR2 is YSYEKL. This CDR3 is CAGSPYDSIYGYTF. CDR3 in DNA: TGCGCCGGCAGCCCCTATGACTCAATCTATGGCTACACCTTC.